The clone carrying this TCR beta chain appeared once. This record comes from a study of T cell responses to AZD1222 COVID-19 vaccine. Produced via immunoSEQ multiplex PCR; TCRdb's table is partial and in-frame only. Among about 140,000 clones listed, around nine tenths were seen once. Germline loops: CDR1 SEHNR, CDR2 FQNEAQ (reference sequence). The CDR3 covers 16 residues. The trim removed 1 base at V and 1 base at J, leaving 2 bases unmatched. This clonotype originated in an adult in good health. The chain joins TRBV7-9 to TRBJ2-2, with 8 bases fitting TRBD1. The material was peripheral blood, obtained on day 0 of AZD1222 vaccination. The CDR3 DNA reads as TGTGCCAGCAGCTTAGGAGGGACAGGGAACACCGGGGAGCTGTTTTTT. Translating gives CASSLGGTGNTGELFF.